The entry below describes one T cell receptor beta chain. Antigen: not known. This record comes from a study of OX40 agonist ivuxolimab in advanced cancers. On the study more broadly: Hepatocellular carcinoma, melanoma, renal cell or head and neck cancer affected the dose-escalation patients. Two patients with cutaneous melanoma and one with hepatocellular carcinoma, three in total, showed partial responses. General observations from the study: CD4+ and CD8+ T cells in blood underwent clonal expansion by week 6 at 0.1 to 3.0 mg/kg.

Germline-derived CDR1 and CDR2 are SGHTA and FQGNSA. The CDR3 is made up of 18 amino acids. V lost 0 bases to trimming and J lost 0 bases, with 15 bases between them. Blood draws occurred at baseline, cycle 4 day 1, and cycle 7 day 1. TCRdb's copy holds only in-frame clones and misses some; the assay was immunoSEQ multiplex PCR. The sample carries about 110,000 clones, 85% to 95% recorded once. This TCR derives from an adult with an advanced solid tumor such as melanoma, head and neck, liver or kidney cancer. The sequences come from CD4+ or CD8+ T cells sorted from blood, collected in a trial of the OX40 agonist ivuxolimab. This chain connects TRBV7-2 to TRBJ2-1; TRBD2 might be the D (5 bases). CDR3 nucleotide sequence: TGTGCCAGCAGCTTAGCGCCTCAGCGGCAGAGCTCCTACAATGAGCAGTTCTTC. It translates to CASSLAPQRQSSYNEQFF.